Sequencing of this TCR beta chain was carried out in a study of blood T cells in healthy people across ages. PCR was performed a second time for about 6 to 12 cycles using a sample-barcoded 5' primer and a J-beta primer mix. The template-switch adaptor, which had 12 random nucleotides, put a tag on each cDNA molecule. TCRdb itself ran the 5' RACE reads through MiXCR, one entry per CDR3 protein. The data contain some 1.8 million distinct CDR3 sequences, about two fifths of them singletons. Germline V gene data show CDR1 as SGHTA and CDR2 as FQGNSA. V trimming: 10 bases; J trimming: 0 bases; junction bases outside the gene matches: 3. The CDR3 spans 13 residues.

The source material was blood. The V and J genes are TRBV7-2 and TRBJ2-3, with 8 bases lining up with TRBD2. This clonotype originated in a human donor in good health. CDR3 nucleotides: TGTGCCACCCGGGGGGGGAGCACAGATACGCAGTATTTT. This sequence encodes CATRGGSTDTQYF.